This T cell receptor (beta chain) was recovered during a study of cytomegalovirus exposure and HLA in healthy donors. Study-wide findings and caveats: For most TCR sequences rarity was the rule, although some public TCRs occurred in many donors.

As regards this clone: Its antigen remains unknown.

Amplification used 60 Vbeta primers and 13 Jbeta primers. Generated by immunoSEQ multiplex PCR, the TCRdb table keeps only in-frame clones and is missing some. The sample holds around 210,000 clones, 70% to 90% seen once. The V and J ends lost 6 bases and 7 bases, in that order; junction bases with no gene match: 6. Looked up from germline, CDR1 is MGHRA and CDR2 is YSYEKL. The CDR3 has 14 amino acids. The gene calls are TRBV4-1 and TRBJ2-1; the match to TRBD2 covers 10 bases. The sequence was obtained from a girl aged 2 to 9 in good health and CMV-seronegative. Material: PBMCs. The CDR3 reads CASRRAGGPNEQFF. Written as DNA, the CDR3 is TGCGCCAGCAGGAGAGCGGGGGGGCCGAATGAGCAGTTCTTC.